The present T cell receptor beta chain was sequenced within a study of blood T cell repertoires in COVID-19. Study information: Specimens from acute and convalescent COVID-19 originated in the United States, Italy and Spain. T cells, B-cell-depleted T cells, or PBMCs provided the cDNA or gDNA that served as material.

V lost 6 bases to trimming and J lost 4 bases, with 9 bases between them. Looked up from germline, CDR1 is SNHLY and CDR2 is FYNNEI. The CDR3 is made up of 13 amino acids. Original processing methods: By means of reference gene primer amplification, nucleated cell counts were estimated. This table comes from immunoSEQ multiplex PCR, and its TCRdb copy is limited to in-frame clones, with some not included. V and J calls and clone size come straight from that table; D and trimming were deduced from the DNA. The profile shows about 42,000 clones, 75% to 80% of them singletons. What was sequenced was peripheral blood. The chain carries TRBV2 and TRBJ2-2; D is perhaps TRBD1 (5 bases). The TCR was taken from a man between 65 and 79 years old with active or convalescent COVID-19. Here the CDR3 reads CASSPGITGELFF. DNA of the CDR3: TGTGCCAGCAGCCCAGGGATCACCGGGGAGCTGTTTTTT.